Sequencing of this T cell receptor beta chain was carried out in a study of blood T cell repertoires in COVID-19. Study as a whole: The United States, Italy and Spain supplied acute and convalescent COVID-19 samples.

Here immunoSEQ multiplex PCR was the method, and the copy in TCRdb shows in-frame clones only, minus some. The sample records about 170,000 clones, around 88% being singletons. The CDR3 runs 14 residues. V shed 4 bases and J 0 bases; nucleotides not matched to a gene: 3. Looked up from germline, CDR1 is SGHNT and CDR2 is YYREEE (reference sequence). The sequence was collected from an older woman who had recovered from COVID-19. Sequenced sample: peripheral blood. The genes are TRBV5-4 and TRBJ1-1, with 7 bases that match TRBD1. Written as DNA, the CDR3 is TGTGCCAGCAGCCCGGACAGGCTGAACACTGAAGCTTTCTTT. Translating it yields CASSPDRLNTEAFF.